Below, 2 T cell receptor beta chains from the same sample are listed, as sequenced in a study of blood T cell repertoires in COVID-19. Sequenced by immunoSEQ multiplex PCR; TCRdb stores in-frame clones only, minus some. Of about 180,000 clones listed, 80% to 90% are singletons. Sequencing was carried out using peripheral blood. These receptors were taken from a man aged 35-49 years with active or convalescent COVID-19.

CDR3 residues: CASSFQDRLFF. The CDR3 region has the DNA TGTGCCAGCAGCTTCCAGGACAGGCTGTTTTTT. This chain joins TRBV5-6 and TRBJ1-4, with 7 bases that match TRBD1. J gave up 14 bases and V 2 bases, and 3 bases lay outside the gene matches. The CDR3 has 11 amino acids. Germline CDR1 is SGHDT and CDR2 is YYEEEE.

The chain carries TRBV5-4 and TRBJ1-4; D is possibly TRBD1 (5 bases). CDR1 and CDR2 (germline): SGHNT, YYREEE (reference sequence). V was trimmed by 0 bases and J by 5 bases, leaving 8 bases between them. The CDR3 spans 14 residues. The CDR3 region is CASSLAGFNEKLFF. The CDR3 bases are TGTGCCAGCAGCTTGGCAGGGTTCAATGAAAAACTGTTTTTT.